This paragraph covers one T cell receptor (beta chain) sequence. This clone occurred a few times. It lacks a known antigen. Nothing much larger sits one base from this clone, and base qualities are not available. After 10 days of culture, CD4+ T cells were isolated with the EasySep CD4+ T cell isolation kit. PCR-confirmed SARS-CoV-2 infection had occurred in convalescent patients between March and December 2020, before the Alpha, Beta and Delta variants emerged in the United States. On days 3 and 7, half of the culture medium was replaced with fresh IL-2-containing medium. Unless noted otherwise, every peptide stimulation condition was cultured in triplicate wells. Using Ficoll-Paque Plus gradient centrifugation, PBMC were separated from whole blood and then either used fresh or cryopreserved at -140C. The QIAamp micro DNA kit was used to extract genomic DNA from the cultured CD4+ T cells. The trim is 5 bases for V and 8 bases for J, with a gap of 15 bases between the germline ends. The germline V gene provides CDR1 SGHAT and CDR2 FQNNGV. From the cysteine up to the phenylalanine, the CDR3 has a length of 13 residues. Solely the CDR3 DNA is kept, with 39 bases framed from the first base.

The sample belongs to a study of vaccination effects on CD4 cells after COVID-19 (dated by TCRdb to between 2022 and 2023). A note on the overall study: In the ViraFEST assay, PBMC were stimulated with viral peptide pools, and antigen-specific CD4+ T cell clonotypes were then identified by expansion using TCR sequencing. Each participant received two doses of an mRNA SARS-CoV-2 vaccine, either BNT162b2 or mRNA-1273. Pre-vaccine samples were drawn from a couple of convalescent patients 16 days and one week before the first dose, at 142 and 148 days after COVID-19 diagnosis. Each well held two million PBMC cultured in IMDM containing approximately 5% human AB serum, 8.5 to 10 IU/ml IL-2 and gentamicin, along with roughly 10 ug/ml peptides. In both COVID-19 convalescent patients and infection-naive vaccine recipients, the study compared SARS-CoV-2 spike-specific CD4+ TCR repertoires from before mRNA vaccination with those from after it. Altogether, roughly 10 COVID-19 convalescent patients and a few SARS-CoV-2-naive healthy vaccine recipients made up the full study. Cultures from other donors in the study were sequenced using the Oncomine TCR Beta short-read assay on an Illumina iSeq 100.

What the research found in general, with its limitations: Among convalescent patients, the spike-reactive repertoire after vaccination was made up mainly of new vaccine-induced clones that were largely distinct from the clones induced by infection. The study was limited by a small number of convalescent patients, and early post-infection timepoints were lacking. Marked clonal contraction was observed in both infection-induced and vaccine-induced clones at late post-vaccination timepoints, consistent with waning T cell responses.

Library prep was done by the immunoSEQ multiplex PCR assay. DNA from the cultured and isolated CD4+ T cells underwent TCR beta CDR3 sequencing. On the authors' methods: Non-productive TCR sequences were discarded, and reads were trimmed to the CDR3 region, with only CDR3s of 7 or more amino acids retained. Antigen-specific clonotypes were identified with the MANAFEST web app by comparing expansion in peptide wells against reference cultures. To be called positive, a clone needed expansion at FDR<0.05 compared with the reference and with all other wells, an odds ratio greater than 5, and a frequency greater than 0.1% in two replicate wells. Clonotypes significantly expanded in SARS-CoV-2 spike wells and in at least one common cold coronavirus spike condition were defined as cross-reactive. Using the stringdist R package, CDR3 similarity was measured by Levenshtein distance, and unrooted trees were constructed with ape in R 3.6.1. TCRdb re-hosts the immuneACCESS table, in-frame sequences only. Its copies lack some clones; in the studies checked, an unresolved V gene accounts for under half of them, and the cause for the rest is not known. The V and J calls and clone size are taken from that table; D and trimming were inferred from the DNA. This sample holds roughly 60,000 clones; under 80% were observed only once. The leading ten clones occupy approximately 24% of the sample.

The specimen was CD4+ T cells from PBMCs cultured without peptide, collected before COVID-19 vaccination. The chain uses TRBV11-2 and TRBJ1-1; the D segment cannot be called with confidence. The TCR comes from a human donor who had a prior SARS-CoV-2 infection. The CDR3 protein is CASSPGLGLEAFF. The DNA sequence follows: TGTGCCAGCAGCCCTGGACTGGGTTTGGAAGCTTTCTTT.